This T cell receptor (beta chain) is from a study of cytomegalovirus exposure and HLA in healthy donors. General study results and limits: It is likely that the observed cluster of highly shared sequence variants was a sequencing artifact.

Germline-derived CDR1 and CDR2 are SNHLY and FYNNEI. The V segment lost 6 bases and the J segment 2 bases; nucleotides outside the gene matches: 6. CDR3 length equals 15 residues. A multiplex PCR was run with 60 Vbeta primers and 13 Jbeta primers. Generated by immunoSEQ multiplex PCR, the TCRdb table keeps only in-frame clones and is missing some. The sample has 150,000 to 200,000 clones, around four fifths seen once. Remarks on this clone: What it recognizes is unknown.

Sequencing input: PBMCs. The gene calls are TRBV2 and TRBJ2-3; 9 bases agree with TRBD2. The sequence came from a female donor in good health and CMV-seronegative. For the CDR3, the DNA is TGTGCCAGCAGGGGTAGCGGGGGAGACACAGATACGCAGTATTTT. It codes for CASRGSGGDTDTQYF.